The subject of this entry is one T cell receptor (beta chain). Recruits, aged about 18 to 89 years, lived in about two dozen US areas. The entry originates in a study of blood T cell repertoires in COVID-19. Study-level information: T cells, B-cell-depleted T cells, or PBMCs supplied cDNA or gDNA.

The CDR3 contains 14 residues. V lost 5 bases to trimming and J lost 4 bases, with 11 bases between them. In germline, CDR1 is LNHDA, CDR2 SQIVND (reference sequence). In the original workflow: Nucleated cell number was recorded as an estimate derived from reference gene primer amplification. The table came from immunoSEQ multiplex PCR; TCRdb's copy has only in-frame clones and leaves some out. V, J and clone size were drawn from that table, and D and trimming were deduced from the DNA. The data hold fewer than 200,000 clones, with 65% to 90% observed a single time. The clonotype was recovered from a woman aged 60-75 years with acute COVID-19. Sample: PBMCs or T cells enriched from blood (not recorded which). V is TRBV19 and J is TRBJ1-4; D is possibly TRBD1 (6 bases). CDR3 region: CASSQGWINEKLFF. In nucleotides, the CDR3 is TGTGCCAGTAGTCAGGGGTGGATTAATGAAAAACTGTTTTTT.